The present T cell receptor beta chain was sequenced within a study of blood T cell repertoires in COVID-19. Turning to the study itself: Samples of COVID-19 (acute and convalescent) were obtained from the United States, Italy and Spain. PBMCs, B-cell-depleted T cells, or T cells were the source of the cDNA or gDNA that made up the material.

Under the authors' procedure: The assay estimated nucleated cells by amplifying reference gene primers. This table comes from immunoSEQ multiplex PCR, and its TCRdb copy is limited to in-frame clones, with some not included. D and trimming were read from the DNA, whereas the V and J calls and clone size are those reported in that table. The sample holds around 370,000 clones; roughly 86% are singletons and the top ten take approximately 7.4%. Seattle patients were enrolled during active infection and followed longitudinally. V was cut by 6 bases and J by 4 bases, with 11 bases left in between. The germline V gene encodes CDR1 ENHRY and CDR2 SYGVKD. The CDR3 sequence is 13 residues long.

The V call is TRBV10-3, the J call TRBJ2-3; no clear D. The sample taken for sequencing was peripheral blood. This clonotype originated in a woman aged 70-85 years with COVID-19, enrolled during active disease. This CDR3 reads CAIRTLGADTQYF. The CDR3 DNA reads as TGTGCCATCAGGACTTTAGGAGCAGATACGCAGTATTTT.